Listed here are 4 T cell receptor beta chains from one sample, sequenced in a study of immune evolution from preneoplasia to lung adenocarcinoma. Assay used: immunoSEQ multiplex PCR; TCRdb lists only in-frame clones, some missing. Altogether some 10,000 clones are present, over 70% being singletons, with the ten largest covering 6.6%. Sequenced sample: FFPE lung adenocarcinoma in situ tissue. The receptors here all came from a person in their sixties or seventies with lung adenocarcinoma.

CDR3 DNA sequence: TGTGCCAGCAGTGAATATCGGGGGAATGAAAAACTGTTTTTT. Translation gives CASSEYRGNEKLFF. The rearrangement joins TRBV25-1 to TRBJ1-4; D is perhaps TRBD1 (5 bases). The CDR3 consists of 14 residues. Trimming stripped 0 bases from V and 5 bases from J, with 7 bases between. Germline values: CDR1 MGHDK, CDR2 SYGVNS.

V and J are TRBV7-2 and TRBJ2-3; 15 bases are shared with TRBD2. CDR3 length: 18 amino acids. Germline CDR1 is SGHTA and CDR2 is FQGNSA. Trimming cost V 6 bases and J 4 bases; bases outside gene matches: 11. Here the CDR3 reads CASSRYGTSGGRADTQYF. The CDR3 bases are TGTGCCAGCAGTCGATACGGGACTAGCGGGGGGCGGGCAGATACGCAGTATTTT.

The chain joins TRBV15 to TRBJ1-5; D uncertain. Deletions cut 1 base from V and 3 bases from J, with 7 bases between. Germline V gene data show CDR1 as LNHNV and CDR2 as YYDKDF (reference sequence). The CDR3 covers 14 residues. This chain's CDR3 is CATSRVTLNQPQHF. As DNA, the CDR3 is TGTGCCACCAGCAGAGTGACACTCAATCAGCCCCAGCATTTT.

The chain has TRBV28 and TRBJ2-7; D is perhaps TRBD1 or TRBD2 (5 bases each). CDR3 length: 12 residues. Trimming shortened V by 5 bases and J by 5 bases, and 10 bases separated the two germline ends. Germline CDR1 and CDR2: MDHEN and SYDVKM. The CDR3 DNA reads TGTGCCAGCAGTCCCCAGGGACACGAGCAGTACTTC. Its translation is CASSPQGHEQYF.